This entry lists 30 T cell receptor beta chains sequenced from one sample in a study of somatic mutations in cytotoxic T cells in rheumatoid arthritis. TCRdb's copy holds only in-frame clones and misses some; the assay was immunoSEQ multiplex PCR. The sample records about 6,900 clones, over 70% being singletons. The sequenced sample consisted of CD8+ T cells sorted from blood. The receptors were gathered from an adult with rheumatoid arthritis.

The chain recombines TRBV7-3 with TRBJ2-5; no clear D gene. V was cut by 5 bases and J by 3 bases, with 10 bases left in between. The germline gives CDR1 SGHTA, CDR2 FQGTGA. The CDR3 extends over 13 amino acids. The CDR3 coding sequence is TGTGCCAGCAGCCCCCCCTCTAAAGAGACCCAGTACTTC. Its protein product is CASSPPSKETQYF. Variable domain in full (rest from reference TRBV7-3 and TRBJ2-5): GAGVSQTPSNKVTEKGKYVELRCDPISGHTALYWYRQSLGQGPEFLIYFQGTGAADDSGLPNDRFFAVRPEGSVSTLKIQRTERGDSAVYLCASSPPSKETQYFGPGTRLLVL.

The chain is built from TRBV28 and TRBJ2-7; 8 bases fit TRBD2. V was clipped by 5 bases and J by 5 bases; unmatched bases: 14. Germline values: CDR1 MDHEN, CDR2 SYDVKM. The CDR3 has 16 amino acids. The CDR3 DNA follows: TGTGCCAGCAGTCCCACGGGGGGGGCTAATACCCACGAGCAGTACTTC. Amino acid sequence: CASSPTGGANTHEQYF.

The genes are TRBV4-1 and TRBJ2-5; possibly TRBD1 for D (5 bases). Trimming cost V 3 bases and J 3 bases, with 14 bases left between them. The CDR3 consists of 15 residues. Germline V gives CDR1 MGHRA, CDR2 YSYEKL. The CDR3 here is CASSHIRVEKETQYF. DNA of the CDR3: TGCGCCAGCAGCCACATCAGGGTAGAAAAAGAGACCCAGTACTTC.

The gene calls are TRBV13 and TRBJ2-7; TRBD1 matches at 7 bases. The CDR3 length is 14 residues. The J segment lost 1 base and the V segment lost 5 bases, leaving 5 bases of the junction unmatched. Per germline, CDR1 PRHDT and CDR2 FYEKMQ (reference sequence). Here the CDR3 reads CASSPGQRSYEQYF. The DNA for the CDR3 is TGTGCCAGCAGCCCGGGACAGAGGTCCTACGAGCAGTACTTC.

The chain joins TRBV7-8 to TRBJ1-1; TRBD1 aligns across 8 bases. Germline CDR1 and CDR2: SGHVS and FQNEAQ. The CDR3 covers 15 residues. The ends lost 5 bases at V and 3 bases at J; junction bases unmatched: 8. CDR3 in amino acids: CASSPRTGLDTEAFF. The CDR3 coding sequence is TGTGCCAGCAGCCCGAGGACAGGGTTAGACACTGAAGCTTTCTTT.

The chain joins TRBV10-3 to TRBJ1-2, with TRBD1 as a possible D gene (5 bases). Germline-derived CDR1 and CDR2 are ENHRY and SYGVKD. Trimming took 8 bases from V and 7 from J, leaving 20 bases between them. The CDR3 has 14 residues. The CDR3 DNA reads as TGTGCCATCCAACCTCGAGGGCAGGGAGGTGGCTACACCTTC. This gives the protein CAIQPRGQGGGYTF.

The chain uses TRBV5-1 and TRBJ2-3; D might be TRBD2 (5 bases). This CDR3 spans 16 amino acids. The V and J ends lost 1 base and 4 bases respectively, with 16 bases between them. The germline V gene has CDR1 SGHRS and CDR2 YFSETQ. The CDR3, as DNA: TGCGCCAGCAGCTTGTTGGGTCTAGCTGGAGCAGATACGCAGTATTTT. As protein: CASSLLGLAGADTQYF.

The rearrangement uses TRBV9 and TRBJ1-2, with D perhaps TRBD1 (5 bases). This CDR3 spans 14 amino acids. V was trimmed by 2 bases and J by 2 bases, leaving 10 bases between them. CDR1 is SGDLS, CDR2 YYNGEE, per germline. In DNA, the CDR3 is TGTGCCAGCAGCGTGGCGGGGGAGAACTATGGCTACACCTTC. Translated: CASSVAGENYGYTF.

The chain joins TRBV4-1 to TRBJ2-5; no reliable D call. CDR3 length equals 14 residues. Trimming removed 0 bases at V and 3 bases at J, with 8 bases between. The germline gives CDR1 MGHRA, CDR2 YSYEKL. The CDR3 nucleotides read TGCGCCAGCAGCCAAGACTGGCTGGAAGAGACCCAGTACTTC. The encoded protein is CASSQDWLEETQYF.

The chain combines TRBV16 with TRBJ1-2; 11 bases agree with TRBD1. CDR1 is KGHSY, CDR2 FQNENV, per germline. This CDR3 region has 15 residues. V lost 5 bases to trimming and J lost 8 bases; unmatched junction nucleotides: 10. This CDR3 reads CASSARGQGGGGYTF. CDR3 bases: TGTGCCAGCAGCGCCAGGGGACAGGGGGGCGGCGGCTACACCTTC.

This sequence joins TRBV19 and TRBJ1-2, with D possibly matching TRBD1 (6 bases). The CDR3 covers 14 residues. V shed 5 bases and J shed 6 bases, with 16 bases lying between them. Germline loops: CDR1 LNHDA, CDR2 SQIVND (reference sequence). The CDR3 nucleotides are TGTGCCAGTAGTTGGGGATCGGGACACGATGGCTACACCTTC. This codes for CASSWGSGHDGYTF.

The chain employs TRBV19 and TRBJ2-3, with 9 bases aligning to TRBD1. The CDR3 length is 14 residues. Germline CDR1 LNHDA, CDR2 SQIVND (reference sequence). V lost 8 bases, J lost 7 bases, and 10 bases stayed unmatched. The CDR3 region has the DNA TGTGCCAGTGGCTCCGGGACAGGGCTGAATACGCAGTATTTT. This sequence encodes CASGSGTGLNTQYF.

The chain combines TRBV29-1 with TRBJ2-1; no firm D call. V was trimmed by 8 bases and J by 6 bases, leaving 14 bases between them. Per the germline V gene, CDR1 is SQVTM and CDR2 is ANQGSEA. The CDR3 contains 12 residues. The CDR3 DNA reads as TGCAGCTCACGAGGAAGTCGCAATGAGCAGTTCTTC. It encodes CSSRGSRNEQFF.

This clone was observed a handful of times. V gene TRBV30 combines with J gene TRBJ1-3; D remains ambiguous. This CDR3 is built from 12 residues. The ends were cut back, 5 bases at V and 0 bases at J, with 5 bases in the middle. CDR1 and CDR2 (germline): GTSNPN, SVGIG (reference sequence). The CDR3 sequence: CAWGTSGNTIYF. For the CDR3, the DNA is TGTGCCTGGGGTACCTCTGGAAACACCATATATTTT. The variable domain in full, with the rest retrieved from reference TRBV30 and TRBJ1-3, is SQTIHQWPATLVQPVGSPLSLECTVEGTSNPNLYWYRQAAGRGLQLLFYSVGIGQISSEVPQNLSASRPQDRQFILSSKKLLLSDSGFYLCAWGTSGNTIYFGEGSWLTVV.

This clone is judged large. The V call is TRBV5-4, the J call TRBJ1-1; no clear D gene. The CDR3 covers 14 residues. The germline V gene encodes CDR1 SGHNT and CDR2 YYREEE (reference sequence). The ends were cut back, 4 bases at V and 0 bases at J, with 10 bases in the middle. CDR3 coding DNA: TGTGCCAGCAGCCCCGGGGTTGTGAACACTGAAGCTTTCTTT. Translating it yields CASSPGVVNTEAFF.

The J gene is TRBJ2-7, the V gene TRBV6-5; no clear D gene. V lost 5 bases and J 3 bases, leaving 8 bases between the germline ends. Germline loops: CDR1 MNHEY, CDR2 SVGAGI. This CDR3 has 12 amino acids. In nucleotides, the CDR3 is TGTGCCAGCAGTGATGGGGACTACGAGCAGTACTTC. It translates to CASSDGDYEQYF.

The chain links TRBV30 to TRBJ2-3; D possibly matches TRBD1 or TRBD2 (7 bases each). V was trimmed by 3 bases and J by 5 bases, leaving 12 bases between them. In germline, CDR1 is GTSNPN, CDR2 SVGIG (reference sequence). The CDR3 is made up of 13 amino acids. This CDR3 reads CAWSSGGGDTQYF. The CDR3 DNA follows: TGTGCCTGGAGCTCAGGGGGGGGAGATACGCAGTATTTT. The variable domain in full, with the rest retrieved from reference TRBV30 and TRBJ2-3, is SQTIHQWPATLVQPVGSPLSLECTVEGTSNPNLYWYRQAAGRGLQLLFYSVGIGQISSEVPQNLSASRPQDRQFILSSKKLLLSDSGFYLCAWSSGGGDTQYFGPGTRLTVL.

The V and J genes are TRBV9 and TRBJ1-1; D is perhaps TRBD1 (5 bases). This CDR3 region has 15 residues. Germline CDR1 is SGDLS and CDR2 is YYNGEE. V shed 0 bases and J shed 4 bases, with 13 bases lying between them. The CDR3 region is CASSVVGGAATEAFF. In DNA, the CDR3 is TGTGCCAGCAGCGTAGTGGGGGGAGCGGCCACTGAAGCTTTCTTT.

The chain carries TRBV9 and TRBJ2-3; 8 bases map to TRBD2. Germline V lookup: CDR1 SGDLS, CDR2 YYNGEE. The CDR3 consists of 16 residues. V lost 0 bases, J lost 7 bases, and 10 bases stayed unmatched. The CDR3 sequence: CASSVDDGGARNTQYF. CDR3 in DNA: TGTGCCAGCAGCGTAGACGACGGGGGGGCTAGAAATACGCAGTATTTT. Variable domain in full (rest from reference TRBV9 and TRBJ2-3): DSGVTQTPKHLITATGQRVTLRCSPRSGDLSVYWYQQSLDQGLQFLIQYYNGEERAKGNILERFSAQQFPDLHSELNLSSLELGDSALYFCASSVDDGGARNTQYFGPGTRLTVL.

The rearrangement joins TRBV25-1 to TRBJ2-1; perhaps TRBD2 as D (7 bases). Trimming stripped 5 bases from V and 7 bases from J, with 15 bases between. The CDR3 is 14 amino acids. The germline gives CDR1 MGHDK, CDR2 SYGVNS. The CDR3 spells CASSKGGATNEQFF. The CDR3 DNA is TGTGCCAGCAGTAAGGGGGGGGCTACAAATGAGCAGTTCTTC.

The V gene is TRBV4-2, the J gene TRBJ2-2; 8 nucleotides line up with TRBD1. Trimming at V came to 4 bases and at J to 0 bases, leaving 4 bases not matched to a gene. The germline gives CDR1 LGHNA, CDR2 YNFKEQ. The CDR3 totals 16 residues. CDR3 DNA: TGTGCCAGCAGCCCCCTACAGGGGGCGAACACCGGGGAGCTGTTTTTT. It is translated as CASSPLQGANTGELFF.

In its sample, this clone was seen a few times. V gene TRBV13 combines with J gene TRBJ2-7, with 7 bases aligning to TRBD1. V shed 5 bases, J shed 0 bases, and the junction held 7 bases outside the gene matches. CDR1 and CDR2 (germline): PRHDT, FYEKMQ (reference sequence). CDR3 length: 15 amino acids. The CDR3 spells CASSQGGRSSYEQYF. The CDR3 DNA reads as TGTGCCAGCAGCCAAGGGGGCCGAAGCTCCTACGAGCAGTACTTC.

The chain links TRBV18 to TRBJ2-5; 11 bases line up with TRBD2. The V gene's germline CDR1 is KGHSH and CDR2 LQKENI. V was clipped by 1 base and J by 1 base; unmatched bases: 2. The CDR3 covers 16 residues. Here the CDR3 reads CASSPRLAGRQETQYF. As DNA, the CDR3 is TGTGCCAGCTCACCACGACTAGCGGGGCGCCAAGAGACCCAGTACTTC. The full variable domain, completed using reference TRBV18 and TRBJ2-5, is NAGVMQNPRHLVRRRGQEARLRCSPMKGHSHVYWYRQLPEEGLKFMVYLQKENIIDESGMPKERFSAEFPKEGPSILRIQQVVRGDSAAYFCASSPRLAGRQETQYFGPGTRLLVL.

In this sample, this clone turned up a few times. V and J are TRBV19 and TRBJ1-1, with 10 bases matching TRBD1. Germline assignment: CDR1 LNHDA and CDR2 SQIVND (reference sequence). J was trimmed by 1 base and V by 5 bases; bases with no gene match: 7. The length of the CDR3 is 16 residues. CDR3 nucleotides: TGTGCCAGTAGTCCGAGGACAGGGGGATGGAACACTGAAGCTTTCTTT. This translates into CASSPRTGGWNTEAFF.

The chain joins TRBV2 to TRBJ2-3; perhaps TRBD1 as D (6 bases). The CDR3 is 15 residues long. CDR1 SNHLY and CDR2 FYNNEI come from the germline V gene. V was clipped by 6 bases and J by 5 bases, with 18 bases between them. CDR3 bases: TGTGCCAGCAGCTACTACCTGGGGGCGGGAGATACGCAGTATTTT. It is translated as CASSYYLGAGDTQYF.

The CDR3: CASSPVTTLKAFF. For the CDR3, the DNA is TGCGCCAGCAGCCCCGTGACGACTCTGAAAGCTTTCTTT. This chain uses TRBV4-1 with TRBJ1-1; D remains ambiguous. This CDR3 region has 13 residues. V gave up 4 bases and J gave up 9 bases, with 15 bases separating them. In germline, CDR1 is MGHRA, CDR2 YSYEKL.

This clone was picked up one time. DNA for the CDR3: TGTGCCAGCAGAAAGGATTGGGGGAAGAATCAGCCCCAGCATTTT. It codes for CASRKDWGKNQPQHF. The chain employs TRBV2 and TRBJ1-5, with a weak D call TRBD1 (5 bases). This CDR3 is 15 amino acids long. Trimming shortened V by 6 bases and J by 4 bases, and 16 bases separated the two germline ends. Germline V CDR1 and CDR2: SNHLY, FYNNEI.

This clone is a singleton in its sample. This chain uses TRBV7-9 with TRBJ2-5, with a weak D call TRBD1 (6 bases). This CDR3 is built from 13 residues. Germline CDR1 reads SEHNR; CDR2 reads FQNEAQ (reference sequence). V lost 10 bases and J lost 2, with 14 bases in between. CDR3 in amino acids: CATSGQPQETQYF. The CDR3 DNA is TGTGCCACCTCTGGACAGCCACAAGAGACCCAGTACTTC.

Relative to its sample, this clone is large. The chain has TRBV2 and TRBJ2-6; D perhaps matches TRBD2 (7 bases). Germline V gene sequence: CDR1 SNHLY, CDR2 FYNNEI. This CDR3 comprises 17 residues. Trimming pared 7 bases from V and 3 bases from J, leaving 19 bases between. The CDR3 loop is CASTKKGGQGGANVLTF. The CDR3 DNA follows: TGTGCCAGCACGAAGAAGGGGGGGCAAGGTGGGGCCAACGTCCTGACTTTC.

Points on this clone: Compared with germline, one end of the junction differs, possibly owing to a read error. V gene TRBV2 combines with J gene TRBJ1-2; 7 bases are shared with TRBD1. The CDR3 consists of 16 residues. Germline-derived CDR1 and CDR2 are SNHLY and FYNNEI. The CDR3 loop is CASSQAGTETLGGYTF. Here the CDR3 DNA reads TGTGCCAGCAGTCAAGCCGGGACAGAGACTTTAGGAGGCTACACCTTC.